These 29 T cell receptor beta chains were all obtained from the same sample, sequenced in a study of blood T cell repertoires in COVID-19. Using immunoSEQ multiplex PCR, the repertoire was profiled, and TCRdb retains in-frame clones only, with some absent. The profile covers roughly 240,000 clones, with roughly 85% appearing a single time and 4.6% taken by the ten largest. The sample was peripheral blood. These receptors all come from a man aged 55 to 70 who had recovered from COVID-19.

The gene calls are TRBV11-2 and TRBJ2-7; D is uncertain. The CDR3 consists of 15 residues. Germline V CDR1 and CDR2: SGHAT, FQNNGV. Between the trimmed V and J ends, which lost 5 bases and 0 bases, there was a span of 14 bases. The CDR3 region is CASSPSRPGSYEQYF. Written as DNA, the CDR3 is TGTGCCAGCAGCCCCTCCCGCCCGGGCTCCTACGAGCAGTACTTC.

This rearrangement joins TRBV13 to TRBJ1-2; TRBD1 aligns across 12 bases. Looked up from germline, CDR1 is PRHDT and CDR2 is FYEKMQ (reference sequence). Trimming cost V 1 base and J 8 bases; bases outside gene matches: 8. The CDR3 loop spans 16 amino acids. CDR3 region: CASSLEAGDRGLGYTF. CDR3 bases: TGTGCCAGCAGCTTAGAGGCCGGGGACAGGGGGCTGGGCTACACCTTC.

This clone was counted between two and nine times. Here the CDR3 DNA reads TGTGCCACCAGCCCTCCCCTCGGGGAGCTGTTTTTT. This translates into CATSPPLGELFF. The rearrangement links TRBV24-1 to TRBJ2-2; no clear D gene. Trimming left V 7 bases short and J 7 bases short, with 9 bases between. Germline assignment: CDR1 KGHDR and CDR2 SFDVKD. CDR3 length: 12 amino acids.

Points on this clone: Other DNA sequences in this sample translate to the same CDR3. The chain is built from TRBV30 and TRBJ1-5; 9 bases align to TRBD1. The germline gives CDR1 GTSNPN, CDR2 SVGIG (reference sequence). The CDR3 runs to 14 residues. V trimming: 1 base; J trimming: 6 bases; junction bases outside the gene matches: 4. CDR3 nucleotide sequence: TGTGCCTGGAGTGGGGGACAGGGAGGTCAGCCCCAGCATTTT. Protein sequence: CAWSGGQGGQPQHF.

The V gene is TRBV29-1, the J gene TRBJ2-1; D not resolved. CDR3 length equals 13 residues. The germline CDR1 and CDR2 sequences are SQVTM and ANQGSEA. V lost 4 bases to trimming and J lost 5 bases, with 12 bases between them. The CDR3 nucleotides are TGCAGCGTTGGGCACCACCGGGACAATGAGCAGTTCTTC. Its translation: CSVGHHRDNEQFF.

The chain links TRBV4-2 to TRBJ1-1; 8 nucleotides align to TRBD1. Germline V CDR1 and CDR2: LGHNA, YNFKEQ. The V gene end was trimmed by 1 base and the J gene end by 1 base; junction bases not matched to a gene: 2. The CDR3 has 15 residues. The CDR3 loop is CASSQGTGGNTEAFF. The CDR3 nucleotides are TGTGCCAGCAGCCAAGGAACAGGGGGGAACACTGAAGCTTTCTTT.

V is TRBV9 and J is TRBJ1-3, with D uncertain. V lost 3 bases and J lost 4, with 14 bases in between. The CDR3 is 15 amino acids. Germline V gene lookup returns CDR1 SGDLS and CDR2 YYNGEE. This CDR3 reads CASSGGSGSGNTIYF. CDR3 DNA: TGTGCCAGCAGCGGCGGGTCGGGGTCAGGAAACACCATATATTTT.

This chain uses TRBV19 with TRBJ2-1; 7 bases are shared with TRBD1. Germline loops: CDR1 LNHDA, CDR2 SQIVND (reference sequence). V was pared by 9 bases and J by 6 bases, with 11 bases of the junction left unmatched. The CDR3 consists of 14 residues. The DNA for the CDR3 is TGTGCCAGCAGCCGGGACAGATACCTCAATGAGCAGTTCTTC. It specifies CASSRDRYLNEQFF.

The chain recombines TRBV2 with TRBJ2-1, with 12 bases that match TRBD2. Trimming took 7 bases from V and 3 from J; bases not matched to a gene: 10. In germline, CDR1 is SNHLY, CDR2 FYNNEI. The CDR3 spans 17 residues. CDR3 loop: CASNPLAGGIGYNEQFF. The CDR3 region has the DNA TGTGCCAGCAATCCTCTAGCGGGAGGGATTGGCTACAATGAGCAGTTCTTC.

This chain joins TRBV30 and TRBJ2-7; 7 bases line up with TRBD1. The CDR3 sequence is 14 residues long. CDR1 and CDR2 from the germline V gene are GTSNPN and SVGIG (reference sequence). V dropped 0 bases and J dropped 1; count of bases not matched to a gene: 3. CDR3 bases: TGTGCCTGGAGTGTTAACAGGGGTTCCTACGAGCAGTACTTC. Protein product: CAWSVNRGSYEQYF.

V gene TRBV27 combines with J gene TRBJ1-4; the D gene is possibly TRBD1 (5 bases). Trimming took 8 bases from V and 7 from J, leaving 23 bases between them. This CDR3 comprises 16 residues. Germline CDR1 is MNHEY and CDR2 is SMNVEV (reference sequence). CDR3 protein: CASPLLSYGTFEKLFF. The CDR3 DNA reads as TGTGCCAGCCCGCTCCTATCATACGGGACTTTTGAAAAACTGTTTTTT.

The chain combines TRBV7-9 with TRBJ2-1, with 10 bases matching TRBD2. The CDR3 is 16 amino acids. The V segment lost 3 bases and the J segment 7 bases; nucleotides outside the gene matches: 9. CDR1 SEHNR and CDR2 FQNEAQ come from the germline V gene (reference sequence). The CDR3 is CASSFFLAGVHNEQFF. In DNA, the CDR3 is TGTGCCAGCAGCTTTTTTCTAGCGGGAGTTCATAATGAGCAGTTCTTC.

The rearrangement links TRBV18 to TRBJ1-4, with D perhaps matching TRBD1 (5 bases). Germline V lookup: CDR1 KGHSH, CDR2 LQKENI. V was cut by 3 bases and J by 13 bases, with 12 bases left in between. This CDR3 is 12 amino acids long. CDR3 in amino acids: CASSPTAGSLFF. As DNA, the CDR3 is TGTGCCAGCTCACCTACGGCAGGGTCACTGTTTTTT.

The chain carries TRBV30 and TRBJ1-1, with D perhaps TRBD1 (5 bases). Trimming cost V 2 bases and J 3 bases, with 13 bases left between them. This CDR3 contains 14 residues. Germline V gene lookup returns CDR1 GTSNPN and CDR2 SVGIG (reference sequence). This CDR3 is CAWSMGGADTEAFF. The DNA for the CDR3 is TGTGCCTGGAGTATGGGAGGGGCGGACACTGAAGCTTTCTTT. Drawing the rest from reference TRBV30 and TRBJ1-1, the complete variable domain is SQTIHQWPATLVQPVGSPLSLECTVEGTSNPNLYWYRQAAGRGLQLLFYSVGIGQISSEVPQNLSASRPQDRQFILSSKKLLLSDSGFYLCAWSMGGADTEAFFGQGTRLTVV.

Only a few counts were recorded for this clone. The rearrangement links TRBV10-1 to TRBJ2-7, with TRBD2 identical over 10 bases. Germline V gene lookup returns CDR1 WNHNN and CDR2 SYGVQD (reference sequence). The CDR3 consists of 13 residues. With V trimmed by 6 bases and J by 1 base, 0 bases remained unmatched. The DNA for the CDR3 is TGCGCCAGCAGAGCGGGAGGGTCCTACGAGCAGTACTTC. This gives the protein CASRAGGSYEQYF.

The chain combines TRBV29-1 with TRBJ2-3; perhaps TRBD2 as D (7 bases). The CDR3 is 15 residues long. V dropped 4 bases and J dropped 3 bases, with 17 bases sitting between them. Germline lookup yields CDR1 SQVTM and CDR2 ANQGSEA. The CDR3 region has the DNA TGCAGCGTTGTTGGGGGGGGGCAGAAAACAGATACGCAGTATTTT. Protein sequence: CSVVGGGQKTDTQYF.

The chain links TRBV5-4 to TRBJ2-3, with 7 bases matching TRBD2. V dropped 0 bases and J dropped 0; count of bases not matched to a gene: 4. Germline V gene sequence: CDR1 SGHNT, CDR2 YYREEE (reference sequence). This CDR3 comprises 16 residues. The chain's CDR3 is CASSLAGGTSTDTQYF. CDR3 in DNA: TGTGCCAGCAGCTTGGCCGGGGGGACTAGCACAGATACGCAGTATTTT.

This clone was counted once. V is TRBV11-2 and J is TRBJ2-3; D may be TRBD2 (5 bases). V lost 5 bases, J lost 0 bases, and 15 bases lay in between. The CDR3 sequence is 16 residues long. Germline V gene data show CDR1 as SGHAT and CDR2 as FQNNGV. The CDR3 sequence is CASSPVARPSTDTQYF. The CDR3 DNA reads as TGTGCCAGCAGCCCCGTAGCGAGACCTAGCACAGATACGCAGTATTTT.

The V and J genes are TRBV19 and TRBJ2-7, with D maybe TRBD2 (5 bases). From germline, CDR1 is LNHDA and CDR2 SQIVND (reference sequence). The CDR3 is 14 residues long. V was trimmed by 4 bases and J by 0 bases, leaving 10 bases between them. The CDR3 loop reads CASSNPGYSYEQYF. The CDR3 DNA reads as TGTGCCAGTAGTAATCCGGGATACTCCTACGAGCAGTACTTC.

The chain links TRBV9 to TRBJ1-1, with D hard to call. V was cut by 2 bases and J by 1 base, with 9 bases left in between. Germline CDR1 reads SGDLS; CDR2 reads YYNGEE. The CDR3 runs to 14 residues. The CDR3 region is CASSVLGRNTEAFF. DNA of the CDR3: TGTGCCAGCAGCGTTCTGGGGAGGAACACTGAAGCTTTCTTT. Based on the CDR3 plus reference TRBV9 and TRBJ1-1, the full variable domain is DSGVTQTPKHLITATGQRVTLRCSPRSGDLSVYWYQQSLDQGLQFLIQYYNGEERAKGNILERFSAQQFPDLHSELNLSSLELGDSALYFCASSVLGRNTEAFFGQGTRLTVV.

The rearrangement links TRBV7-7 to TRBJ2-1, with TRBD2 identical over 8 bases. This CDR3 is 14 amino acids long. V was pared by 1 base and J by 6 bases, with 2 bases of the junction left unmatched. Germline assignment: CDR1 SSHAT and CDR2 FNYEAQ (reference sequence). The CDR3: CASSLGTSFNEQFF. CDR3 in DNA: TGTGCCAGCAGCTTAGGGACTAGCTTCAATGAGCAGTTCTTC.

This chain links TRBV5-6 with TRBJ1-2, with TRBD1 as a possible D gene (5 bases). The CDR3 contains 15 residues. Between the trimmed V and J ends, which lost 4 bases and 2 bases, there was a span of 15 bases. Germline lookup yields CDR1 SGHDT and CDR2 YYEEEE. Written as DNA, the CDR3 is TGTGCCAGCAGCCCGATGGCGGGGGAGAACTATGGCTACACCTTC. Protein sequence: CASSPMAGENYGYTF. Supplemented by reference TRBV5-6 and TRBJ1-2, the full variable domain reads DAGVTQSPTHLIKTRGQQVTLRCSPKSGHDTVSWYQQALGQGPQFIFQYYEEEERQRGNFPDRFSGHQFPNYSSELNVNALLLGDSALYLCASSPMAGENYGYTFGSGTRLTVV.

CDR3 sequence: CASSHPGQETQYF. CDR3 in DNA: TGTGCCAGCAGCCATCCGGGCCAAGAGACCCAGTACTTC. This sequence joins TRBV7-2 and TRBJ2-5; the D is unclear. This CDR3 is 13 amino acids long. Trimming pared 5 bases from V and 1 base from J, leaving 8 bases between. CDR1 and CDR2 from the germline V gene are SGHTA and FQGNSA.

CDR3 loop: CASTPRVRQPQHF. DNA of the CDR3: TGTGCCAGCACCCCCAGGGTTCGGCAGCCCCAGCATTTT. This sequence joins TRBV28 and TRBJ1-5; TRBD1 is a possible D gene (5 bases). The CDR3 has 13 residues. With 7 bases removed from V and 7 bases from J, the gap between germline ends came to 14 bases. Germline V gives CDR1 MDHEN, CDR2 SYDVKM.

This clone came up once. CDR3 sequence reads: CASTRRAGGSYEQYF. CDR3 coding DNA: TGTGCCAGCACCAGGCGGGCAGGGGGTTCCTACGAGCAGTACTTC. The genes are TRBV6-5 and TRBJ2-7; TRBD1 aligns across 7 bases. The CDR3 totals 15 residues. After removal of 7 bases from V and 1 base from J, the junction contained 10 bases not matched to a gene. Germline V CDR1 and CDR2: MNHEY, SVGAGI.

The table lists this clone with a few counts. The chain has TRBV5-1 and TRBJ2-3; 7 bases align to TRBD2. CDR3 length: 13 amino acids. The germline gives CDR1 SGHRS, CDR2 YFSETQ. J lost 4 bases, V lost 3 bases, and 2 bases had no gene match. The CDR3: CASSSGLSDTQYF. The CDR3 DNA sequence: TGCGCCAGCAGCTCGGGACTATCAGATACGCAGTATTTT.

The rearrangement uses TRBV2 and TRBJ2-2, with D possibly TRBD1 on 7 matching bases. With 8 bases removed from V and 6 bases from J, the gap between germline ends came to 19 bases. Looked up from germline, CDR1 is SNHLY and CDR2 is FYNNEI. CDR3 length equals 15 residues. CDR3 residues: CASGGVTGPPGELFF. As DNA, the CDR3 is TGTGCCAGCGGCGGGGTGACAGGGCCCCCCGGGGAGCTGTTTTTT.

This clone has more than one count but fewer than ten. The J gene is TRBJ2-2, the V gene TRBV27; D gene ambiguous. V dropped 7 bases and J dropped 7 bases, with 10 bases sitting between them. The CDR3 extends over 12 amino acids. Germline V gene data show CDR1 as MNHEY and CDR2 as SMNVEV (reference sequence). The CDR3 region has the DNA TGTGCCAGCACCCCCCCCGGCGGGGAGCTGTTTTTT. It specifies CASTPPGGELFF.

V usage is TRBV12-3 or TRBV12-4 and J usage is TRBJ1-5; perhaps TRBD1 as D (6 bases). Trimming took 7 bases from V and 9 from J, leaving 13 bases between them. CDR3 length equals 12 residues. CDR3 sequence reads: CASTLQGRPQHF. The CDR3, as DNA: TGTGCCAGCACCCTTCAGGGGAGGCCCCAGCATTTT.